This TCR beta chain stems from a study of T cells after yellow fever vaccination. Study in general: For low cell numbers, libraries were made with SMART-Seq v4 Ultra Low Input. Study-wide findings and caveats: The study noted that FACS-sorted repertoires could contain abundant clonotypes contaminating from the bulk population. Booster samples showed a return of most primary-vaccination clones (roughly 96% CD4, around 85% CD8).

Concerning this clonotype itself: Its antigen is not known.

The CDR3 runs to 12 residues. With 1 base clipped from V and 12 bases from J, the junction kept 3 bases outside the gene matches. UMIs were added to TCR cDNA along with a universal primer site when it was made by 5'RACE template switching. From the 5' RACE reads, TCRdb called clonotypes with MiXCR, one entry per CDR3 protein. The table includes around 120,000 distinct CDR3 sequences, approximately 16% detected once. Sequenced material: CD8+ T cells sorted from PBMCs, taken 5 days after the yellow fever booster vaccination. This TCR was sampled from a man aged 18-30 years who received the YFV17D yellow fever vaccine. The gene calls are TRBV12-3 or TRBV12-4 and TRBJ2-1; 7 bases fit TRBD1. This CDR3 reads CASSLEGAGQFF. The CDR3 nucleotides read TGTGCCAGCAGTTTAGAGGGGGCTGGGCAGTTCTTC.